This entry lists 21 T cell receptor beta chains sequenced from one sample in a study of cytotoxic CD8 clonotypes in ibrutinib-treated CLL. The table came from immunoSEQ multiplex PCR; TCRdb's copy has only in-frame clones and leaves some out. The data contain around 97,000 clones, 60% to 80% of them seen just once; the ten biggest clones take up around 30%. Sequenced here: PBMCs, sampled after 12 months of ibrutinib treatment. The receptors stem from a human donor with chronic lymphocytic leukemia.

The chain is built from TRBV30 and TRBJ2-3, with 7 bases identical to TRBD1. V trimming: 4 bases; J trimming: 2 bases; junction bases outside the gene matches: 9. This CDR3 is built from 15 residues. CDR1 is GTSNPN and CDR2 is SVGIG in the germline V gene (reference sequence). The CDR3 bases are TGTGCCTGGAAGACCGAGGGGGCCTCCACAGATACGCAGTATTTT. This encodes CAWKTEGASTDTQYF.

V is TRBV14 and J is TRBJ2-1; TRBD1 is a possible D gene (7 bases). The CDR3 runs to 21 residues. The V end was cut by 0 bases, the J end by 4 bases, with 28 bases between. Germline CDR1 SGHDN, CDR2 FVKESK. CDR3 coding DNA: TGTGCCAGCAGCCAAGATCGCTTTCGACAGGGACTCATACTGGGGTACAATGAGCAGTTCTTC. Its protein is CASSQDRFRQGLILGYNEQFF.

Only a few counts were recorded for this clone. The chain uses TRBV7-9 and TRBJ1-1, with 10 bases that match TRBD1. Germline V gene data show CDR1 as SEHNR and CDR2 as FQNEAQ (reference sequence). The CDR3 totals 15 residues. Trimming took 5 bases from V and 6 from J; bases not matched to a gene: 9. CDR3 DNA sequence: TGTGCCAGCAGCCCTTCGACAGGGGGCTCGTCTGAAGCTTTCTTT. This translates into CASSPSTGGSSEAFF.

This chain uses TRBV2 with TRBJ1-3; D perhaps matches TRBD1 (6 bases). V was cut by 3 bases and J by 0 bases, with 9 bases left in between. Per the germline V gene, CDR1 is SNHLY and CDR2 is FYNNEI. CDR3 length equals 15 residues. CDR3 in amino acids: CASSDRGHSGNTIYF. The CDR3 DNA follows: TGTGCCAGCAGTGACAGGGGACACTCTGGAAACACCATATATTTT.

The chain links TRBV7-9 to TRBJ2-3; D ambiguous. The germline CDR1 and CDR2 sequences are SEHNR and FQNEAQ (reference sequence). Trimming cost V 5 bases and J 5 bases, with 5 bases left between them. CDR3 length: 11 residues. CDR3 residues: CASSHVDTQYF. In nucleotides, the CDR3 is TGTGCCAGCAGCCATGTAGATACGCAGTATTTT.

This clone has more than one count but fewer than ten. The rearrangement joins TRBV6-6 to TRBJ1-5; D perhaps matches TRBD1 (6 bases). CDR3 length: 15 amino acids. Looked up from germline, CDR1 is MNHNY and CDR2 is SVGAGI (reference sequence). Trimming pared 6 bases from V and 0 bases from J, leaving 12 bases between. CDR3 in amino acids: CASRRDIFSNQPQHF. The CDR3, as DNA: TGTGCCAGCAGACGGGACATTTTTAGCAATCAGCCCCAGCATTTT.

The sample holds one count of this clone. V and J are TRBV13 and TRBJ1-1, with 11 bases identical to TRBD1. The CDR3 sequence is 15 residues long. The V gene end was trimmed by 7 bases and the J gene end by 10 bases; junction bases not matched to a gene: 14. Germline-derived CDR1 and CDR2 are PRHDT and FYEKMQ (reference sequence). This CDR3 is CASTKREGQGEGAFF. Here the CDR3 DNA reads TGTGCCAGCACCAAAAGGGAGGGACAGGGGGAGGGAGCTTTCTTT. The full variable domain, rest sourced from reference TRBV13 and TRBJ1-1, is AAGVIQSPRHLIKEKRETATLKCYPIPRHDTVYWYQQGPGQDPQFLISFYEKMQSDKGSIPDRFSAQQFSDYHSELNMSSLELGDSALYFCASTKREGQGEGAFFGQGTRLTVV.

CDR3 coding DNA: TGTGCCAGCAGAGCCGGGACAGGTTTCGAGCAGTACTTC. This codes for CASRAGTGFEQYF. The chain recombines TRBV27 with TRBJ2-7; TRBD1 matches at 8 bases. Germline V lookup: CDR1 MNHEY, CDR2 SMNVEV (reference sequence). The CDR3 sequence is 13 residues long. Trimming removed 6 bases from V and 6 bases from J; junction bases left unmatched: 7.

The J gene is TRBJ2-2, the V gene TRBV30, with TRBD2 identical over 11 bases. Trimming at V came to 4 bases and at J to 4 bases, leaving 14 bases not matched to a gene. The CDR3 totals 18 residues. CDR1 is GTSNPN and CDR2 is SVGIG in the germline V gene (reference sequence). CDR3 residues: CAWTPPGLAGGTTGELFF. CDR3 bases: TGTGCCTGGACTCCCCCGGGCCTAGCGGGGGGAACCACCGGGGAGCTGTTTTTT.

The chain links TRBV7-3 to TRBJ2-3; TRBD2 is a possible D gene (6 bases). The V gene's germline CDR1 is SGHTA and CDR2 FQGTGA. The V gene lost 1 base and the J gene lost 5 bases, with 7 bases spanning the gap. The CDR3 sequence is 13 residues long. The CDR3 loop reads CASSLRGVDTQYF. Written as DNA, the CDR3 is TGTGCCAGCAGCTTAAGGGGGGTAGATACGCAGTATTTT.

The gene calls are TRBV7-3 and TRBJ1-6, with D perhaps matching TRBD1 (6 bases). Germline lookup yields CDR1 SGHTA and CDR2 FQGTGA. The length of the CDR3 is 16 residues. V was pared by 1 base and J by 6 bases, with 13 bases between. CDR3 protein: CASSLMAQGANSPLHF. CDR3 in DNA: TGTGCCAGCAGCTTAATGGCACAGGGCGCTAATTCACCCCTCCACTTT.

The chain links TRBV5-1 to TRBJ1-3; D is possibly TRBD1 (5 bases). This CDR3 has 15 amino acids. V was shortened by 0 bases and J by 3 bases, with 10 bases between the two germline ends. The V gene's germline CDR1 is SGHRS and CDR2 YFSETQ. DNA for the CDR3: TGCGCCAGCAGCTTGGTACAGGCGAGTGGAAACACCATATATTTT. Protein product: CASSLVQASGNTIYF.

The chain carries TRBV29-1 and TRBJ2-7; D is perhaps TRBD1 or TRBD2 (6 bases each). CDR3 length equals 12 residues. Per the germline V gene, CDR1 is SQVTM and CDR2 is ANQGSEA. With 6 bases removed from V and 5 bases from J, the gap between germline ends came to 14 bases. CDR3 nucleotides: TGCAGCGTCCGGAAGGGGGGAAACGAGCAGTACTTC. Residues: CSVRKGGNEQYF.

In this sample, this clone turned up a few times. J is TRBJ1-3 and V is TRBV11-3; D ambiguous. The CDR3 extends over 16 amino acids. V was cut by 3 bases and J by 1 base, with 13 bases left in between. Germline V gene sequence: CDR1 SGHNT, CDR2 YENEEA. The CDR3 nucleotides are TGTGCCAGCAGCTTGGGCCGGGAACGGTCTGGAAACACCATATATTTT. Its protein product is CASSLGRERSGNTIYF. Full variable domain (remainder filled in from reference TRBV11-3 and TRBJ1-3): EAGVVQSPRYKIIEKKQPVAFWCNPISGHNTLYWYLQNLGQGPELLIRYENEEAVDDSQLPKDRFSAERLKGVDSTLKIQPAELGDSAVYLCASSLGRERSGNTIYFGEGSWLTVV.

The V call is TRBV2, the J call TRBJ2-1, with 7 bases matching TRBD2. The CDR3 covers 14 residues. The germline CDR1 and CDR2 sequences are SNHLY and FYNNEI. V dropped 8 bases and J dropped 6; count of bases not matched to a gene: 10. CDR3 residues: CASGGGTSRNEQFF. The CDR3 DNA sequence: TGTGCCAGCGGGGGGGGTACCAGTCGCAATGAGCAGTTCTTC.

In this sample, this clone turned up once. The chain combines TRBV19 with TRBJ2-2, with D perhaps being TRBD1 or TRBD2 (5 bases each). V gave up 7 bases and J gave up 4 bases, with 19 bases separating them. This CDR3 region has 16 residues. Germline-derived CDR1 and CDR2 are LNHDA and SQIVND (reference sequence). CDR3 protein: CASTFDPGTTTGELFF. The CDR3 region has the DNA TGTGCCAGTACTTTTGATCCCGGGACCACCACCGGGGAGCTGTTTTTT.

The rearrangement joins TRBV5-1 to TRBJ1-6; D is perhaps TRBD1 (6 bases). CDR1 SGHRS and CDR2 YFSETQ come from the germline V gene. This CDR3 has 19 residues. V lost 0 bases, J lost 0 bases, and 16 bases lay in between. The CDR3 coding sequence is TGCGCCAGCAGCTTGGCCCAGGGGACGCCCGGCTCCTATAATTCACCCCTCCACTTT. Protein product: CASSLAQGTPGSYNSPLHF.

This rearrangement joins TRBV5-4 to TRBJ2-2, with 7 bases lining up with TRBD1. V trimming: 3 bases; J trimming: 0 bases; junction bases outside the gene matches: 2. Germline assignment: CDR1 SGHNT and CDR2 YYREEE (reference sequence). The CDR3 extends over 15 amino acids. The CDR3 reads CASSWDSSNTGELFF. The CDR3 DNA reads as TGTGCCAGCAGCTGGGACAGCTCGAACACCGGGGAGCTGTTTTTT.

This clone came up once. The J gene is TRBJ2-2, the V gene TRBV5-1, with TRBD1 matching 10 bases. The CDR3 length is 17 residues. Germline lookup yields CDR1 SGHRS and CDR2 YFSETQ. V lost 4 bases to trimming and J lost 4 bases; unmatched junction nucleotides: 10. CDR3 nucleotides: TGCGCCAGCAGCGCAAGGACAGGGGGACGGGGCACCGGGGAGCTGTTTTTT. Its protein is CASSARTGGRGTGELFF.

The V call is TRBV19, the J call TRBJ1-5, with a weak D call TRBD1 (6 bases). Germline V lookup: CDR1 LNHDA, CDR2 SQIVND (reference sequence). V was pared by 0 bases and J by 7 bases, with 13 bases between. CDR3 length: 15 residues. The DNA of the CDR3 is TGTGCCAGTAGTATAGAGGGGGCCCTTAAACAGCCCCAGCATTTT. Amino acids: CASSIEGALKQPQHF. Looking up the rest from reference TRBV19 and TRBJ1-5 gives the full variable domain: DGGITQSPKYLFRKEGQNVTLSCEQNLNHDAMYWYRQDPGQGLRLIYYSQIVNDFQKGDIAEGYSVSREKKESFPLTVTSAQKNPTAFYLCASSIEGALKQPQHFGDGTRLSIL.

DNA for the CDR3: TGTGCCAGCAGCACTTCAGGGGGGTACGAGCAGTACTTC. This gives the protein CASSTSGGYEQYF. The V gene is TRBV7-2, the J gene TRBJ2-7; TRBD1 might be the D (7 bases). The CDR3 has 13 amino acids. Germline CDR1 and CDR2: SGHTA and FQGNSA. Trimming removed 5 bases at V and 4 bases at J, with 12 bases between.